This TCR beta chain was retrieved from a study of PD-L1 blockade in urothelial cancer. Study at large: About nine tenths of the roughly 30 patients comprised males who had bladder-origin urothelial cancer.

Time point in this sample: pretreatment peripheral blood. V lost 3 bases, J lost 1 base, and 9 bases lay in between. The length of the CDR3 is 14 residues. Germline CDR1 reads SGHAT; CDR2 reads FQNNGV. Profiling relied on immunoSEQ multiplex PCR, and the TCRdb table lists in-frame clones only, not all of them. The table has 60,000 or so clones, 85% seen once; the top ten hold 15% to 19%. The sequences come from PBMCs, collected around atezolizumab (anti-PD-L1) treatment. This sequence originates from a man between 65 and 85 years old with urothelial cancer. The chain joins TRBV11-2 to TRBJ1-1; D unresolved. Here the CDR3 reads CASSLGLSNTEAFF. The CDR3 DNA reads TGTGCCAGCAGCTTGGGCCTGTCGAACACTGAAGCTTTCTTT.